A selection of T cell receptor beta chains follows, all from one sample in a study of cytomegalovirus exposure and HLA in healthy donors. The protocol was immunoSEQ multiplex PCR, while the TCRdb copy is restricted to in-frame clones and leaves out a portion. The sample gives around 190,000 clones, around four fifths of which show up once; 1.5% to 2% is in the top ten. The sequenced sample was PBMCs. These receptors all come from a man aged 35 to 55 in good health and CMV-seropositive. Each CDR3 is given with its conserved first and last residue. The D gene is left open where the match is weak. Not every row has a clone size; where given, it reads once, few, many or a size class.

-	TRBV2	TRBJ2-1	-	CASSETGHEQFF	TGTGCCAGCAGTGAAACAGGGCATGAGCAGTTCTTC
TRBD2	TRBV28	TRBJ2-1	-	CATRIHGLGGNEQFF	TGTGCCACCAGAATTCACGGACTAGGAGGGAATGAGCAGTTCTTC
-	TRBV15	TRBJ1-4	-	CATSRSGLANEKLFF	TGTGCCACCAGCAGATCAGGTTTGGCTAATGAAAAACTGTTTTTT
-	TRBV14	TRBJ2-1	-	CASSPLGLPWGEQFF	TGTGCCAGCAGCCCTTTGGGACTCCCTTGGGGTGAGCAGTTCTTC
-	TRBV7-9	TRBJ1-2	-	CSSSSSFEGYTF	TGTTCCAGCAGCTCTTCCTTCGAGGGCTACACCTTC
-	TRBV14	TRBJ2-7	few	CASSQGRGNTYEQYF	TGTGCCAGCAGCCAAGGCCGAGGAAATACCTACGAGCAGTACTTC
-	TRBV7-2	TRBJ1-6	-	CASSAGQGVGPLHF	TGTGCCAGCAGCGCAGGACAAGGGGTCGGGCCCCTCCACTTT
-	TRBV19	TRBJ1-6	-	CASSPLVDSLNSPLHF	TGTGCCAGTAGCCCTCTTGTTGACAGCCTTAATTCACCCCTCCACTTT
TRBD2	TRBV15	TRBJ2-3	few	CATSPGTSDTDTQYF	TGTGCCACCAGCCCCGGGACTAGCGACACAGATACGCAGTATTTT
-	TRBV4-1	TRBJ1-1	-	CASSQNRGGTEAFF	TGCGCCAGCAGCCAGAACCGGGGGGGCACTGAAGCTTTCTTT
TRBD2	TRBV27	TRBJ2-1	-	CASSLRLAGGLYNEQFF	TGTGCCAGCAGTCTACGGTTGGCGGGAGGATTATACAATGAGCAGTTCTTC
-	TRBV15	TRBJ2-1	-	CATSDPGDHNEQFF	TGTGCCACCAGTGATCCGGGAGATCACAATGAGCAGTTCTTC
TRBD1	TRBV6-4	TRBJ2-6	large	CASSGPGGASGANVLTF	TGTGCCAGCAGTGGCCCAGGGGGCGCCTCTGGGGCCAACGTCCTGACTTTC
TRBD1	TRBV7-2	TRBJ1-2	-	CASSPRQGNYGYTF	TGTGCCAGCAGCCCTCGACAGGGGAACTATGGCTACACCTTC
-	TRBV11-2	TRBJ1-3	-	CASSSTVLGNTIYF	TGTGCCAGCAGCTCCACGGTGCTCGGAAACACCATATATTTT